This T cell receptor (beta chain) was documented in a study of neurological immune-mediated disorders. Study as a whole: In a group of about 34 multiple sclerosis patients, some 31 had the relapsing-remitting type and 3 had the secondary progressive type.

This clonotype has at least ten counts. MiXCR, run by TCRdb on the 5' RACE reads, gives a single entry per CDR3 protein. The sample has tens of thousands of distinct CDR3 sequences; around 3.6% are singletons. The unsorted libraries originated from 2 million PBMCs that had been stored at -80 C. The sequence was obtained from a man younger than 40 with multiple sclerosis. The sequencing sample was made of PBMCs.

CDR3 residues: CASSSRQVGDEQYF. The CDR3 nucleotides are TGTGCCAGCAGCTCCCGACAGGTGGGGGACGAGCAGTACTTC. V gene TRBV9 combines with J gene TRBJ2-7, with a tentative D call TRBD1 (6 bases). Germline V lookup: CDR1 SGDLS, CDR2 YYNGEE. Trimming removed 4 bases at V and 5 bases at J, with 16 bases between. The CDR3 is 14 residues long.